The present T cell receptor (beta chain) was sequenced within a study of T cells in Graves' hyperthyroidism and ophthalmopathy. RNA transcripts gave rise to amplified TCR beta CDR3 regions. An initial round of RT-PCR targeting the TCR CDR3 relied on the HTBI primer set. TCRdb called the multiplex PCR reads again in MiXCR, with one record for every CDR3 protein. The table lists about 98,000 distinct CDR3 sequences, approximately 42% of them singletons, with roughly 10% in the top ten. This clonotype was seen repeatedly, ten times or more. Its antigen is not known. This CDR3 is 16 amino acids long. The trim removed 5 bases at V and 2 bases at J, leaving 10 bases unmatched. Germline CDR1 reads SGHVS; CDR2 reads FNYEAQ. Study-wide results and limits: Most thyroid clonotypes that were expanded above 0.001 also turned up in blood.

The chain carries TRBV7-6 and TRBJ2-3; 7 nucleotides agree with TRBD2. The clonotype originates from a woman aged 25 to 39 with Graves' hyperthyroidism. The sequenced sample consisted of peripheral blood or thyroid tissue (not recorded which). The CDR3 region has the DNA TGTGCCAGCAGCCTGCACGGGCTAGCGGCCACAGATACGCAGTATTTT. Translation gives CASSLHGLAATDTQYF.